Presented here are 8 T cell receptor beta chains from one specimen sequenced in a study of T cells after yellow fever vaccination. TCRdb independently ran MiXCR on the 5' RACE reads; one entry per CDR3 protein. The sample shows fewer than 500,000 distinct CDR3 sequences, around a sixth of them seen only once. The sample in question was PBMCs, obtained before the yellow fever booster vaccination. These receptors originate from a man between 18 and 29 years old who received the YFV17D yellow fever vaccine.

This clonotype was picked up many times. The chain carries TRBV10-1 and TRBJ2-3, with 7 positions matching TRBD1. The length of the CDR3 is 13 residues. Germline CDR1 and CDR2: WNHNN and SYGVQD (reference sequence). V was pared by 8 bases and J by 3 bases, with 5 bases of the junction left unmatched. In DNA form, the CDR3 reads TGCGCCAGCGCACGGGACAGAACAGATACGCAGTATTTT. This sequence encodes CASARDRTDTQYF.

The table lists this clonotype with a few counts. The chain carries TRBV5-4 and TRBJ2-3; the match to TRBD2 covers 8 bases. Germline lookup yields CDR1 SGHNT and CDR2 YYREEE (reference sequence). CDR3 length: 17 residues. Trimming cost V 3 bases and J 0 bases; bases outside gene matches: 9. CDR3 region: CASSWVAGSGSTDTQYF. CDR3 sequence (DNA): TGTGCCAGCAGCTGGGTAGCGGGGTCCGGAAGCACAGATACGCAGTATTTT. Full variable domain (remainder filled in from reference TRBV5-4 and TRBJ2-3): ETGVTQSPTHLIKTRGQQVTLRCSSQSGHNTVSWYQQALGQGPQFIFQYYREEENGRGNFPPRFSGLQFPNYSSELNVNALELDDSALYLCASSWVAGSGSTDTQYFGPGTRLTVL.

This clonotype was observed a handful of times. J is TRBJ1-1 and V is TRBV21-1. TRBV21-1 is a pseudogene. CDR3 length: 15 amino acids. The CDR3 region has the DNA TGTGCCAGCAGTTCTATGGAGGGGATGAACACTGAAGCTTTCTTT. It is translated as CASSSMEGMNTEAFF.

This clonotype was recorded many times. The chain combines TRBV20-1 with TRBJ1-2, with D possibly matching TRBD1 (5 bases). The germline gives CDR1 DFQATT, CDR2 SNEGSKA (reference sequence). Trimming cost V 6 bases and J 8 bases, with 16 bases left between them. The CDR3 is 12 residues long. The CDR3 coding sequence is TGCAGTGCCGTACGGGGGAACGACGGCTACACCTTC. Its protein product is CSAVRGNDGYTF.

This clonotype was picked up a small number of times. This chain uses TRBV29-1 with TRBJ2-7; the D gene is possibly TRBD2 (5 bases). This CDR3 has 14 amino acids. Trimming removed 2 bases at V and 2 bases at J, with 13 bases between. From germline, CDR1 is SQVTM and CDR2 ANQGSEA. CDR3 protein: CSVELGGRAYEQYF. CDR3 nucleotides: TGCAGCGTTGAATTAGGAGGCAGAGCCTACGAGCAGTACTTC.

This clonotype was seen a single time. This chain links TRBV7-9 with TRBJ2-2; D tentatively reads TRBD1 or TRBD2 (5 bases each). This CDR3 contains 15 residues. V lost 5 bases, J lost 7 bases, and 17 bases lay in between. Germline V gives CDR1 SEHNR, CDR2 FQNEAQ (reference sequence). CDR3 loop: CASSRREMVGGELFF. CDR3 nucleotide sequence: TGTGCCAGCAGCCGCAGGGAGATGGTTGGCGGGGAGCTGTTTTTT.

The V call is TRBV21-1, the J call TRBJ1-5. TRBV21-1 is a listed pseudogene. The length of the CDR3 is 13 residues. The CDR3 DNA follows: TGTGCCAGCAGCAATCCGAAGGATCAGCCCCAGCATTTT. This translates into CASSNPKDQPQHF.

This rearrangement joins TRBV20-1 to TRBJ2-1; D possibly corresponds to TRBD1 (6 bases). This CDR3 has 11 amino acids. Per the germline V gene, CDR1 is DFQATT and CDR2 is SNEGSKA (reference sequence). Between the trimmed V and J ends, which lost 5 bases and 6 bases, there was a span of 8 bases. CDR3 coding DNA: TGCAGTGCTGCACAGGGCAATGAGCAGTTCTTC. This encodes CSAAQGNEQFF.